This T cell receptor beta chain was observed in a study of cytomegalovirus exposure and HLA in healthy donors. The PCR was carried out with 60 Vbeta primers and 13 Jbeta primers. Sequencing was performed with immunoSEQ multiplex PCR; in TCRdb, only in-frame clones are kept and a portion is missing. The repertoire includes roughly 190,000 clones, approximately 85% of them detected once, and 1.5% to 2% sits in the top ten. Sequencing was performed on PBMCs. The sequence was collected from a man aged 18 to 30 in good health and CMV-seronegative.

Here the CDR3 DNA reads TGTGCCAGCAGCACTCGGACAGGGCCCTTCCCGGACACTGAAGCTTTCTTT. Protein product: CASSTRTGPFPDTEAFF. This chain connects TRBV7-9 to TRBJ1-1, with 8 nucleotides matching TRBD1. The V gene's germline CDR1 is SEHNR and CDR2 FQNEAQ (reference sequence). The J segment lost 3 bases and the V segment lost 5 bases, leaving 14 bases of the junction unmatched. This CDR3 has 17 residues.